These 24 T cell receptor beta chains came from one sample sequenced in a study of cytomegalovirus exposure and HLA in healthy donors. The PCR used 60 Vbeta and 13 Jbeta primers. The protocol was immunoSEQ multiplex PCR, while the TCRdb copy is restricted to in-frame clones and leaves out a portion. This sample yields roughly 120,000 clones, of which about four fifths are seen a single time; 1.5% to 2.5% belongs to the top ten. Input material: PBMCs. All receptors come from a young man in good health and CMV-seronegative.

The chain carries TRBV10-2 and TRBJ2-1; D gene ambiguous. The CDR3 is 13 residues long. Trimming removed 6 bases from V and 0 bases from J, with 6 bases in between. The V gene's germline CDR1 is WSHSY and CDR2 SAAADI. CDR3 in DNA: TGCGCCAGCAGCCCCAGCTCCTACAATGAGCAGTTCTTC. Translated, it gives CASSPSSYNEQFF.

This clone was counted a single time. DNA of the CDR3: TGTGCCAGCAGCTCCACAGGGTTGTCACCGCAGTATTTT. Translation gives CASSSTGLSPQYF. This sequence joins TRBV9 and TRBJ2-3; D is perhaps TRBD1 (6 bases). CDR3 size: 13 residues. Trimming left V 4 bases short and J 10 bases short, with 16 bases between. The germline gives CDR1 SGDLS, CDR2 YYNGEE.

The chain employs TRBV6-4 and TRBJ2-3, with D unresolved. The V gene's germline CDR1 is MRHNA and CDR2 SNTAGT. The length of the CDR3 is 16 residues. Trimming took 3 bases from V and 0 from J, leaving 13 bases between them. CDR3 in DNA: TGTGCCAGCAGTGAATACGCAGGAACTAGCACAGATACGCAGTATTTT. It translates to CASSEYAGTSTDTQYF.

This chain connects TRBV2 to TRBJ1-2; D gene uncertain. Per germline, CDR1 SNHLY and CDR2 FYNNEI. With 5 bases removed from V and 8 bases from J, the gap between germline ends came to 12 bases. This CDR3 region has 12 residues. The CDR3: CASSPGPGGYTF. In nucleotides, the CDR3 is TGTGCCAGCAGTCCCGGTCCGGGGGGCTACACCTTC. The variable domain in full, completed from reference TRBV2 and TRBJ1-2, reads EPEVTQTPSHQVTQMGQEVILRCVPISNHLYFYWYRQILGQKVEFLVSFYNNEISEKSEIFDDQFSVERPDGSNFTLKIRSTKLEDSAMYFCASSPGPGGYTFGSGTRLTVV.

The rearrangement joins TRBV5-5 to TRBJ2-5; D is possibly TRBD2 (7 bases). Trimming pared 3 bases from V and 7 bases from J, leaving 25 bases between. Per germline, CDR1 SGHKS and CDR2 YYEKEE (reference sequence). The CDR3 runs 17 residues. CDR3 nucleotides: TGTGCCAGCAGCTCCCGGGGGAGGGTAAAACAAGGGGGGACCCAGTACTTC. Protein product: CASSSRGRVKQGGTQYF.

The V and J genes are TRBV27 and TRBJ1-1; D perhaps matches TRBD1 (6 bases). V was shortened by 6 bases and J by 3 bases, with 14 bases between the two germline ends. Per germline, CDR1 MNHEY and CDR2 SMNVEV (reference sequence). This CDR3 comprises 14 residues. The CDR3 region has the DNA TGTGCCAGCAGGATTGACAGGTCGTACACTGAAGCTTTCTTT. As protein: CASRIDRSYTEAFF.

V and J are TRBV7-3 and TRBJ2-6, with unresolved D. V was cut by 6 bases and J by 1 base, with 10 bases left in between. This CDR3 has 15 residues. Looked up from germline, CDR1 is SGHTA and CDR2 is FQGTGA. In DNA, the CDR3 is TGTGCCAGCAGTCTATCGGTATCTGGGGCCAACGTCCTGACTTTC. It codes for CASSLSVSGANVLTF.

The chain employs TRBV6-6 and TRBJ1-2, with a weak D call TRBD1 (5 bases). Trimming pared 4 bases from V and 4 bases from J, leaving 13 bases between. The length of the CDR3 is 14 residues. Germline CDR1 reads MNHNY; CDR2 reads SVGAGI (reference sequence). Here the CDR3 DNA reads TGTGCCAGCAGTTTATTGAAAGGGGTCTATGGCTACACCTTC. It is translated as CASSLLKGVYGYTF.

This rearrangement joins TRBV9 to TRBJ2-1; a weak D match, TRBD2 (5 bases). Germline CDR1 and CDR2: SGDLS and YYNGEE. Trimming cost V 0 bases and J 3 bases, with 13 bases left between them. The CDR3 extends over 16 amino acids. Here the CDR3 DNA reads TGTGCCAGCAGCGTAGGCGCCGGACTCGACTACAATGAGCAGTTCTTC. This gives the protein CASSVGAGLDYNEQFF.

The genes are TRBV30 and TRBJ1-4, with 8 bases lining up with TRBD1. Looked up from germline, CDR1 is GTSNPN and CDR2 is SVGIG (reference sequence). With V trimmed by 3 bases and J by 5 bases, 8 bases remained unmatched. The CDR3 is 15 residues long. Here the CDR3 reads CAWRTPGQANEKLFF. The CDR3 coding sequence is TGTGCCTGGAGGACCCCGGGACAGGCGAATGAAAAACTGTTTTTT.

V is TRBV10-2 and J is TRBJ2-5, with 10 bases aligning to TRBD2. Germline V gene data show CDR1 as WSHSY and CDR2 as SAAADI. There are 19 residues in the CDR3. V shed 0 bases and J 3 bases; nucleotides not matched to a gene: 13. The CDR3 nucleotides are TGCGCCAGCAGTGAGTCGAAGAGAGGGGGGAGCGGGAGGGAAGAGACCCAGTACTTC. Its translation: CASSESKRGGSGREETQYF.

In DNA form, the CDR3 reads TGCGCCAGCAGCTTGTCGCCCAGTTTTCCCGGGGAGCTGTTTTTT. Protein sequence: CASSLSPSFPGELFF. V and J are TRBV5-1 and TRBJ2-2; D is unresolved. Germline values: CDR1 SGHRS, CDR2 YFSETQ. The CDR3 is 15 amino acids. V dropped 1 base and J dropped 6 bases, with 13 bases sitting between them.

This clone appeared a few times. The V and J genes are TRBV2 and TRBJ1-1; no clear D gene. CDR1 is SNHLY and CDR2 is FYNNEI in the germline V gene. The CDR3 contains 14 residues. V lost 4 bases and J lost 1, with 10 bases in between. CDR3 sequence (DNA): TGTGCCAGCAGTGTAACAGCGGGGAACACTGAAGCTTTCTTT. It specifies CASSVTAGNTEAFF.

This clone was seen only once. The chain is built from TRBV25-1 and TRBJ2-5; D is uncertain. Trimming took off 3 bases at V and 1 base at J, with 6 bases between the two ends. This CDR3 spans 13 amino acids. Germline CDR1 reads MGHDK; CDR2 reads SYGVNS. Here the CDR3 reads CASSDRFQETQYF. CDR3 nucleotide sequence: TGTGCCAGCAGTGACCGGTTCCAAGAGACCCAGTACTTC.

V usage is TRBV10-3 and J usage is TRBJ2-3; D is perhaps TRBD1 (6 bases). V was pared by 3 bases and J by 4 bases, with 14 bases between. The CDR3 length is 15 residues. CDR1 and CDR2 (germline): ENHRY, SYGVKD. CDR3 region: CAISDHNRVADTQYF. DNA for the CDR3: TGTGCCATCAGTGATCATAACAGGGTCGCAGATACGCAGTATTTT.

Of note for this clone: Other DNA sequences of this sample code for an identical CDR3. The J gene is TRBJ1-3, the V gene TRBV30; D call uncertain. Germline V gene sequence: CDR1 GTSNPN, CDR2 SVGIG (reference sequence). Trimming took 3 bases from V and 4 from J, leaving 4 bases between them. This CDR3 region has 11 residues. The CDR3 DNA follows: TGTGCCTGGAGCTTAGGAAACACCATATATTTT. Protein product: CAWSLGNTIYF.

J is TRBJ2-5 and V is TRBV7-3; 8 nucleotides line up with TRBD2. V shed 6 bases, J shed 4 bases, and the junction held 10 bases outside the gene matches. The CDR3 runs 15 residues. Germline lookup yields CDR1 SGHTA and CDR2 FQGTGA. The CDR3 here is CASRGKAGAAETQYF. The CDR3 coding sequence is TGTGCCAGCAGGGGAAAAGCGGGAGCGGCAGAGACCCAGTACTTC.

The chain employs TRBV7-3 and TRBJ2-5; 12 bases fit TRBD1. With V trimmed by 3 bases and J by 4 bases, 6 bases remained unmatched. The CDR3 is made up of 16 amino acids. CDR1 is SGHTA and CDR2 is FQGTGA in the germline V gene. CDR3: CASSLTGTGGPETQYF. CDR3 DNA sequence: TGTGCCAGCAGCTTGACCGGGACAGGGGGCCCAGAGACCCAGTACTTC.

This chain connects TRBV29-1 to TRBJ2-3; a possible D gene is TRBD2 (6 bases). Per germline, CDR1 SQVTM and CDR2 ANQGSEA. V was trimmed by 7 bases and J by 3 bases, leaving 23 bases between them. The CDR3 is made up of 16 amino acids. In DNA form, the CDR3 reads TGCAGCGCGGCATCCGGCACCGGGAGTAGGACAGATACGCAGTATTTT. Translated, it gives CSAASGTGSRTDTQYF.

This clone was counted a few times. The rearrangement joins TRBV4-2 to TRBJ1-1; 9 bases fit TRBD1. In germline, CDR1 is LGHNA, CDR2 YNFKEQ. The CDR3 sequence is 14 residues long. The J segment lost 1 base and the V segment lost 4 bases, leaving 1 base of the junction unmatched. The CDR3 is CASSRGQGNTEAFF. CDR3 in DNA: TGTGCCAGCAGCCGGGGACAGGGGAACACTGAAGCTTTCTTT.

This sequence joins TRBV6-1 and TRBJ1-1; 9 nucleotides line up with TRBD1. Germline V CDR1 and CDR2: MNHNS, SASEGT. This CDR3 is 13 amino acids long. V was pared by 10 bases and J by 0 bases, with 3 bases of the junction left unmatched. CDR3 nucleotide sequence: TGTGCCAACAGGGACAGGGTGAACACTGAAGCTTTCTTT. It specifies CANRDRVNTEAFF.

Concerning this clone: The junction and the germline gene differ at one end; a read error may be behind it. The CDR3 protein is CASSTGVAGGHHF. The CDR3 nucleotides are TGTGCCAGCTCCACCGGGGTAGCGGGAGGGCACCACTTC. The V gene is TRBV28, the J gene TRBJ2-5, with 11 bases lining up with TRBD2. Germline V gene data show CDR1 as MDHEN and CDR2 as SYDVKM. This CDR3 contains 13 residues.

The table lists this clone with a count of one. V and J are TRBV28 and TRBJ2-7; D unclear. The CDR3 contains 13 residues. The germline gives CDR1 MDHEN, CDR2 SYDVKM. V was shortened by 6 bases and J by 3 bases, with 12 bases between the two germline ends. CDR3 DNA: TGTGCCAGCAGGGTCGGTATGGTCTACGAGCAGTACTTC. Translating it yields CASRVGMVYEQYF.

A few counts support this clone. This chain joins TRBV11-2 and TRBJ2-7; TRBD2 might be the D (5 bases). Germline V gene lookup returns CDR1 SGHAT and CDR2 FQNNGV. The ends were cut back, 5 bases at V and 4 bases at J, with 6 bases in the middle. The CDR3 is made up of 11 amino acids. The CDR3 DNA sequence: TGTGCCAGCAGCCCGGGATACGAGCAGTACGTC. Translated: CASSPGYEQYV.